The 9 T cell receptor beta chains reported below all come from one sample, sequenced in a study of vaccination and CD4 T cells after COVID-19. As for treatment: roughly ten-day PBMC culture with coronavirus spike peptide pools or control peptides (ViraFEST assay). Harvesting of the unexposed donor's CD4+ T cells predated the COVID-19 pandemic (2011-2018). No antigen has been identified for these receptors. The Oncomine TCR Beta short-read assay was what sequenced the DNA obtained from cultured CD4+ T cells. The authors extracted genomic DNA from cultured CD4+ T cells. TCRdb called the PCR reads again in MiXCR, with one record for every CDR3 protein. The sample comprises more than 7,500 distinct CDR3 sequences, less than 55% of which are singletons, and around 12% rests with the top ten. The sequenced sample consisted of CD4+ T cells from blood, cultured in vitro. The source of these receptors is a human donor in good health.

CDR3 sequence (DNA): TGCGCCAGCAGCCAAGCCCCCTTGAGAGCGGGAGGGCCAACAGATACGCAGTATTTT. Its translation is CASSQAPLRAGGPTDTQYF. V gene TRBV4-3 combines with J gene TRBJ2-3; TRBD2 matches 10 bases. CDR1 and CDR2 from the germline V gene are LGHNA and YSLEER. The CDR3 runs to 19 residues. J was trimmed by 3 bases and V by 1 base; bases with no gene match: 13.

This clonotype was observed a single time. The chain uses TRBV7-9 and TRBJ2-7, with 7 nucleotides matching TRBD1. The CDR3 sequence is 16 residues long. Trimming at V came to 5 bases and at J to 7 bases, leaving 17 bases not matched to a gene. Germline CDR1 reads SEHNR; CDR2 reads FQNEAQ (reference sequence). The CDR3 here is CASSGMDRKNPWEQYF. The CDR3 DNA follows: TGTGCCAGCAGCGGGATGGACAGGAAAAACCCATGGGAGCAGTACTTC.

Only a few counts were recorded for this clonotype. This chain joins TRBV7-2 and TRBJ2-1; D is perhaps TRBD1 (6 bases). This CDR3 has 14 amino acids. Germline CDR1 is SGHTA and CDR2 is FQGNSA. Trimming cost V 1 base and J 6 bases, with 10 bases left between them. CDR3 DNA sequence: TGTGCCAGCAGCTTAGACAGGGCCAGCAATGAGCAGTTCTTC. It specifies CASSLDRASNEQFF.

The chain carries TRBV2 and TRBJ2-5; TRBD1 agrees at 7 bases. After removal of 6 bases from V and 2 bases from J, the junction contained 6 bases not matched to a gene. Germline V gene sequence: CDR1 SNHLY, CDR2 FYNNEI. The CDR3 is 14 residues long. CDR3 protein: CASSPLTGQETQYF. The CDR3 DNA reads TGTGCCAGCAGCCCGTTGACAGGGCAAGAGACCCAGTACTTC.

This clonotype was seen a few times. The chain uses TRBV19 and TRBJ2-5; a possible D gene is TRBD2 (6 bases). CDR3 length: 14 amino acids. The V gene's germline CDR1 is LNHDA and CDR2 SQIVND (reference sequence). V lost 9 bases to trimming and J lost 1 base, with 15 bases between them. For the CDR3, the DNA is TGTGCCAGCTCCCCACGGGACTTCCAAGAGACCCAGTACTTC. Protein product: CASSPRDFQETQYF.

In its sample, this clonotype was seen once. The V and J genes are TRBV6-4 and TRBJ2-7; 8 bases align to TRBD1. The V gene's germline CDR1 is MRHNA and CDR2 SNTAGT. The CDR3 extends over 18 amino acids. Unmatched junction bases numbered 18, after V lost 6 bases and J lost 2 bases. CDR3 nucleotide sequence: TGTGCCAGCAGAGTAATCCGTGACAGGGGCGGGATAACCTACGAGCAGTACTTC. Translated: CASRVIRDRGGITYEQYF.

The chain is built from TRBV28 and TRBJ1-6; D is undetermined. This CDR3 is built from 18 residues. V was cut by 1 base and J by 11 bases, with 24 bases left in between. Germline V CDR1 and CDR2: MDHEN, SYDVKM. This CDR3 reads CASSLSSLGRGLSAPLHF. The CDR3 nucleotides read TGTGCCAGCAGTTTATCATCCCTTGGGCGGGGATTATCGGCACCCCTCCACTTT.

The chain carries TRBV30 and TRBJ1-3, with D uncertain. Germline loops: CDR1 GTSNPN, CDR2 SVGIG (reference sequence). The CDR3 length is 13 residues. Trimming removed 3 bases from V and 2 bases from J, with 8 bases in between. CDR3 sequence (DNA): TGTGCCTGGAGCAGACTAGCTGGAAACACCATATATTTT. It translates to CAWSRLAGNTIYF. Full variable domain (outside the CDR3, taken from reference TRBV30 and TRBJ1-3): SQTIHQWPATLVQPVGSPLSLECTVEGTSNPNLYWYRQAAGRGLQLLFYSVGIGQISSEVPQNLSASRPQDRQFILSSKKLLLSDSGFYLCAWSRLAGNTIYFGEGSWLTVV.

The rearrangement joins TRBV29-1 to TRBJ2-7, with 9 bases fitting TRBD2. The junction had 10 bases not matched to a gene; V was cut back by 2 bases and J by 2 bases. CDR3 length equals 16 residues. CDR1 is SQVTM, CDR2 ANQGSEA, per germline. CDR3 residues: CSVEFPTSGPTYEQYF. The CDR3 bases are TGCAGCGTTGAATTCCCGACTAGCGGACCCACCTACGAGCAGTACTTC.